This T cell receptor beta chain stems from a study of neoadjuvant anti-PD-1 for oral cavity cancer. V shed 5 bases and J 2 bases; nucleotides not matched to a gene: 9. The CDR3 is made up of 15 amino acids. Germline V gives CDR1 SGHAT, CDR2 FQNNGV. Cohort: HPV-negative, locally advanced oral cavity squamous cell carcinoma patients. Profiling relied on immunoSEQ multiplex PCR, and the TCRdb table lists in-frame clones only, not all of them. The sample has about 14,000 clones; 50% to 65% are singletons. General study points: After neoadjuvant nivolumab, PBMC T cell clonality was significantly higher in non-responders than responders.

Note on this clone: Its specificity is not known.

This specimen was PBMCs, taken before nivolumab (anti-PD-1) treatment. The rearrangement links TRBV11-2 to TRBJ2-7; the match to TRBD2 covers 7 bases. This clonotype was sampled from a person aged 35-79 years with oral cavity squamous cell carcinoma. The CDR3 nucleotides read TGTGCCAGCAGCCCGAGTTCTAGCGGCGCCTACGAGCAGTACTTC. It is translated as CASSPSSSGAYEQYF.